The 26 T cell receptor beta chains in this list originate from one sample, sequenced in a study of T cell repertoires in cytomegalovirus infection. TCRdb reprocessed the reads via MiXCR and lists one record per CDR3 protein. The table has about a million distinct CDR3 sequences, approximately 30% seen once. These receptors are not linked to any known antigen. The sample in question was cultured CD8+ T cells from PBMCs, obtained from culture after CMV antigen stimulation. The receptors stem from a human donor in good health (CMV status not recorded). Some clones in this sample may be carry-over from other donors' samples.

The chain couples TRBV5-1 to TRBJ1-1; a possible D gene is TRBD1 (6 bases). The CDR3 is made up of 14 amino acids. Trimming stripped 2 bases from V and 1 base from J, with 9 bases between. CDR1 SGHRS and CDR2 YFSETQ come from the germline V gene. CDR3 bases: TGCGCCAGCAGCTTTGGAGGGGGGAACACTGAAGCTTTCTTT. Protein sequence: CASSFGGGNTEAFF. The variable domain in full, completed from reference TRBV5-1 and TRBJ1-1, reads KAGVTQTPRYLIKTRGQQVTLSCSPISGHRSVSWYQQTPGQGLQFLFEYFSETQRNKGNFPGRFSGRQFSNSRSEMNVSTLELGDSALYLCASSFGGGNTEAFFGQGTRLTVV.

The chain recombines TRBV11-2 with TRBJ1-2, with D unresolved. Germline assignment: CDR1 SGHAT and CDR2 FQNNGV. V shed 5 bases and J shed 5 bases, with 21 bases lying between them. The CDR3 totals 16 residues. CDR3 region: CASSLVRPGSRYGYTF. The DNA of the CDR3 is TGTGCCAGCAGCCTAGTGAGGCCGGGATCGAGATATGGCTACACCTTC.

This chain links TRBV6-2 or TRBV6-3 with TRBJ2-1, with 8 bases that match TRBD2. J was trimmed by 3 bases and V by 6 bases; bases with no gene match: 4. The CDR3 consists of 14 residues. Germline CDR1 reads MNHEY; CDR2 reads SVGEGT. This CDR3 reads CASSLAGIYNEQFF. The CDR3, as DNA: TGTGCCAGCAGCTTAGCGGGGATCTACAATGAGCAGTTCTTC.

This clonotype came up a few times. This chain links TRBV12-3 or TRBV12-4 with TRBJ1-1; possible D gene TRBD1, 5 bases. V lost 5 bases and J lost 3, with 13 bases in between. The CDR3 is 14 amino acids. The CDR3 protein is CASSPEQGYTEAFF. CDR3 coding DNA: TGTGCCAGCAGTCCAGAGCAGGGTTACACTGAAGCTTTCTTT.

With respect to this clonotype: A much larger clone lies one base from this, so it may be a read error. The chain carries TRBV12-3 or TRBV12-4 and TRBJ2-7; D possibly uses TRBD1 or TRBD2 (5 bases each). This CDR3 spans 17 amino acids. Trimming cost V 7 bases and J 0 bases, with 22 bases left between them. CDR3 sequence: CASTSSGEQVSSYEQYF. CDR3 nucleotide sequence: TGTGCCAGCACCTCGTCCGGGGAACAGGTTAGCTCCTACGAGCAGTACTTC.

The CDR3: CAIGTSGGLDEQFF. The DNA for the CDR3 is TGTGCCATCGGGACTAGCGGGGGGCTCGATGAGCAGTTCTTC. The J gene is TRBJ2-1, the V gene TRBV10-3; 15 positions match TRBD2. V lost 8 bases and J lost 8; bases outside the gene matches: 4. Germline V gene lookup returns CDR1 ENHRY and CDR2 SYGVKD. The CDR3 loop spans 14 amino acids.

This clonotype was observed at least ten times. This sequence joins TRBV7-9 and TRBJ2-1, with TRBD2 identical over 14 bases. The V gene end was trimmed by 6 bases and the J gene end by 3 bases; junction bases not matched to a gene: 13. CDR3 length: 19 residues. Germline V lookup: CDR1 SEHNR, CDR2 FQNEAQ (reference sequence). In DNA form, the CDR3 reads TGTGCCAGCAGTTCCACCGGGACTAGCGGGGGAGGCATCTACAATGAGCAGTTCTTC. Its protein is CASSSTGTSGGGIYNEQFF.

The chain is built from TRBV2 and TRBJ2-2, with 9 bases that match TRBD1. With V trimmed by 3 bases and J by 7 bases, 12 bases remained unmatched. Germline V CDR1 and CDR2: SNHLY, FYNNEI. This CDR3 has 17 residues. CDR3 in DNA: TGTGCCAGCAGTGATACGGGGTCACAGGGGGCCGGCGGGGAGCTGTTTTTT. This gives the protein CASSDTGSQGAGGELFF.

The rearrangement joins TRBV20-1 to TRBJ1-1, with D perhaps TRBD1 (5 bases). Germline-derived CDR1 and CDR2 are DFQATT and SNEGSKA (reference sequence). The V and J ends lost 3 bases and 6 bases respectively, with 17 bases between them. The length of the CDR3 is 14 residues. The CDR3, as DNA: TGCAGTGCTAGCGACCCCGGGACCCGCTCTGAAGCTTTCTTT. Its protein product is CSASDPGTRSEAFF.

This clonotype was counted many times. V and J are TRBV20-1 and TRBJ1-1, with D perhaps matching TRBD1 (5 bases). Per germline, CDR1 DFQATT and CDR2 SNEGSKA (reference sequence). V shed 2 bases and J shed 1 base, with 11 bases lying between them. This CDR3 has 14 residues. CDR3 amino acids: CSARTITGNTEAFF. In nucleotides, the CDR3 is TGCAGTGCTAGAACGATCACAGGGAACACTGAAGCTTTCTTT.

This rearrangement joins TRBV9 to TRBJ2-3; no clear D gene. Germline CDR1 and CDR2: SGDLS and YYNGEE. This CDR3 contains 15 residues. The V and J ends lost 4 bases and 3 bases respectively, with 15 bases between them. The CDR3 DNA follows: TGTGCCAGCAGCCCCTCCGAGCGTTCGACAGATACGCAGTATTTT. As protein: CASSPSERSTDTQYF.

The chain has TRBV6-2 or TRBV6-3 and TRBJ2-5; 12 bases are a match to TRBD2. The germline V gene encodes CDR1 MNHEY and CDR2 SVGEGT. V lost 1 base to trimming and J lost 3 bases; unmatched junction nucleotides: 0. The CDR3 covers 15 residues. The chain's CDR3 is CASSYWTSGEETQYF. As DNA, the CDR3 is TGTGCCAGCAGTTACTGGACTAGCGGGGAAGAGACCCAGTACTTC.

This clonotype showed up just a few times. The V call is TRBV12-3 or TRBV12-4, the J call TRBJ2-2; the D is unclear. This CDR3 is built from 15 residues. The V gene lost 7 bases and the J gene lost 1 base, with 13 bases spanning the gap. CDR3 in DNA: TGTGCCAGCACCCTCGTAAAGGGGAACACCGGGGAGCTGTTTTTT. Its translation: CASTLVKGNTGELFF.

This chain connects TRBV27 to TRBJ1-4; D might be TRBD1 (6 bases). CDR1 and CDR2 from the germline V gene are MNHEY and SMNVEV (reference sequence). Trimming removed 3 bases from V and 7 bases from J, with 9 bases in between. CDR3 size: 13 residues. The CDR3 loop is CASSFGTREKLFF. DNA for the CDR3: TGTGCCAGCAGTTTCGGGACACGTGAAAAACTGTTTTTT.

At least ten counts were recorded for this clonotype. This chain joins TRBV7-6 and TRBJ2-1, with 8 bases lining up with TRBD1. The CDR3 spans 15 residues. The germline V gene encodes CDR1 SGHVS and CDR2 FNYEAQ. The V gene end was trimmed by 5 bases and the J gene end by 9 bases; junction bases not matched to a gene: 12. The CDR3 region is CASSERDRPRSEQFF. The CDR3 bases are TGTGCCAGCAGCGAACGGGACAGGCCAAGGAGTGAGCAGTTCTTC. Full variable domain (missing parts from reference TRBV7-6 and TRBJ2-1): GAGVSQSPRYKVTKRGQDVALRCDPISGHVSLYWYRQALGQGPEFLTYFNYEAQQDKSGLPNDRFSAERPEGSISTLTIQRTEQRDSAMYRCASSERDRPRSEQFFGPGTRLTVL.

The CDR3 reads CASNRRAGSYADTQYF. The CDR3 bases are TGTGCCAGCAACAGAAGAGCGGGTTCCTACGCAGATACGCAGTATTTT. The chain joins TRBV27 to TRBJ2-3; D is possibly TRBD2 (6 bases). Trimming left V 7 bases short and J 4 bases short, with 21 bases between. Germline lookup yields CDR1 MNHEY and CDR2 SMNVEV (reference sequence). The CDR3 length is 16 residues.

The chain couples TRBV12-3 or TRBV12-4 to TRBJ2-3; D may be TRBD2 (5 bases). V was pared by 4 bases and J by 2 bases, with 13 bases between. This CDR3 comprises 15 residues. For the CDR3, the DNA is TGTGCCAGCAGTTCAGCACAGCGGTCCACAGATACGCAGTATTTT. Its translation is CASSSAQRSTDTQYF.

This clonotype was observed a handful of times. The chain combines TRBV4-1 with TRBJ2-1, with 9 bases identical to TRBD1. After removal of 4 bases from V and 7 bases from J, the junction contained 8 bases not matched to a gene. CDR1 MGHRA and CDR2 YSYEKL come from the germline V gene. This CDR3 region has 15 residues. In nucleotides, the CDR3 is TGCGCCAGCAGCCGAGACAGGGGGTACATGAATGAGCAGTTCTTC. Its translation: CASSRDRGYMNEQFF.

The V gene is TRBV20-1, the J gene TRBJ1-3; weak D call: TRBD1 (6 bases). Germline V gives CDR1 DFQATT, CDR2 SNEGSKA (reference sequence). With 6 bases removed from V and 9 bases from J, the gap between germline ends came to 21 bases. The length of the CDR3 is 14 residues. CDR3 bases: TGCAGTGCCTCTCTCAGGGGTAGGGAAGGCACCATATATTTT. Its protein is CSASLRGREGTIYF.

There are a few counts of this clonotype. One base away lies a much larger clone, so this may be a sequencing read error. In nucleotides, the CDR3 is TGTGCCAGCAGCCATAGCTCCTACGAGCAGTACGTC. This gives the protein CASSHSSYEQYV. The chain couples TRBV6-2 or TRBV6-3 to TRBJ2-7; D remains ambiguous. Between the trimmed V and J ends, which lost 6 bases and 0 bases, there was a span of 6 bases. The CDR3 extends over 12 amino acids. The V gene's germline CDR1 is MNHEY and CDR2 SVGEGT.

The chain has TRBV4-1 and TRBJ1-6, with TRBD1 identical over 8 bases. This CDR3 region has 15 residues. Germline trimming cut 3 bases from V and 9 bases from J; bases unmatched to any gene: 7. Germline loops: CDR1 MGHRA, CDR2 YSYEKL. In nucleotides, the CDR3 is TGCGCCAGCAGCCACGGGACAGGAGAGAGTTCACCCCTCCACTTT. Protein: CASSHGTGESSPLHF.

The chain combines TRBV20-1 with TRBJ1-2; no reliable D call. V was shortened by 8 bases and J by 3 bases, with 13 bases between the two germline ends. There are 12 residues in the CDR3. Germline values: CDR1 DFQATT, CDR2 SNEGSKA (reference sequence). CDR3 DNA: TGCAGTACCCCCCTCTTGGACTATGGCTACACCTTC. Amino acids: CSTPLLDYGYTF.

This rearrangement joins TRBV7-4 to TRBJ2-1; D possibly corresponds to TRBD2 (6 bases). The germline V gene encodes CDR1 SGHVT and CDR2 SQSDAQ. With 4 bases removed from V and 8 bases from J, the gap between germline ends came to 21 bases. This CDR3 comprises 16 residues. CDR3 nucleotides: TGTGCCAGCAGCTCTAGGGCTGGCGGGGTTTCGGATGAGCAGTTCTTC. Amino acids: CASSSRAGGVSDEQFF.

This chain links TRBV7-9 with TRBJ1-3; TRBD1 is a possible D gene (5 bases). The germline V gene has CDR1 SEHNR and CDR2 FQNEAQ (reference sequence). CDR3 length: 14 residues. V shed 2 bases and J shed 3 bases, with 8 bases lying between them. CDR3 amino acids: CASSLRQGGNTIYF. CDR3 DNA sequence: TGTGCCAGCAGCTTAAGGCAGGGTGGAAACACCATATATTTT.

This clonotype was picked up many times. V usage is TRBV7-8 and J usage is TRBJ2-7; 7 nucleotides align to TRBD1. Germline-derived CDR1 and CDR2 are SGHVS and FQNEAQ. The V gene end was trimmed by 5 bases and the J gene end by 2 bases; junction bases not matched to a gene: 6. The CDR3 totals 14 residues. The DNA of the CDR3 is TGTGCCAGCAGCGTTACAGGGGCAGCCTACGAGCAGTACTTC. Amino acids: CASSVTGAAYEQYF.

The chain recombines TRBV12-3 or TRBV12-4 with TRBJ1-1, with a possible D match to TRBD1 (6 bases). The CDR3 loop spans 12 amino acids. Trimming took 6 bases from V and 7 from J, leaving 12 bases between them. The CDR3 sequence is CASSYGQFEAFF. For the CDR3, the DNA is TGTGCCAGCAGCTACGGACAGTTTGAAGCTTTCTTT.